This passage covers 22 T cell receptor beta chains from one sample sequenced in a study of T cell responses to AZD1222 COVID-19 vaccine. TCRdb keeps only in-frame clones here, not all; method: immunoSEQ multiplex PCR. The data show approximately 90,000 clones, about 90% seen once. This material consisted of peripheral blood, taken on day 0 of AZD1222 vaccination. These receptors were taken from an adult in good health.

CDR3 amino acids: CASRPGTAANTEAFF. CDR3 in DNA: TGTGCCAGCAGACCCGGGACGGCCGCCAACACTGAAGCTTTCTTT. The rearrangement uses TRBV28 and TRBJ1-1; D might be TRBD1 (5 bases). Germline V gene sequence: CDR1 MDHEN, CDR2 SYDVKM. Deletions cut 6 bases from V and 2 bases from J, with 16 bases between. The CDR3 runs to 15 residues.

This rearrangement joins TRBV6-6 to TRBJ2-1; D possibly corresponds to TRBD1 (7 bases). Per the germline V gene, CDR1 is MNHNY and CDR2 is SVGAGI (reference sequence). The CDR3 runs 12 residues. Between the trimmed V and J ends, which lost 4 bases and 8 bases, there was a span of 9 bases. The CDR3 DNA reads TGTGCCAGCAGTTCCAGGGGGGATGAGCAGTTCTTC. Translation gives CASSSRGDEQFF.

As to this clone: The sample holds other DNA sequences that translate to the same CDR3. This chain links TRBV24-1 with TRBJ2-1; 8 bases agree with TRBD1. The CDR3 totals 16 residues. J gave up 7 bases and V 2 bases, and 9 bases lay outside the gene matches. Germline lookup yields CDR1 KGHDR and CDR2 SFDVKD. The CDR3 spells CATSDSGQGGGNEQFF. DNA of the CDR3: TGTGCCACCAGTGATTCCGGACAGGGTGGTGGAAATGAGCAGTTCTTC.

This chain joins TRBV27 and TRBJ1-1; 9 bases are a match to TRBD1. This CDR3 contains 15 residues. The V gene end was trimmed by 4 bases and the J gene end by 6 bases; junction bases not matched to a gene: 9. The germline CDR1 and CDR2 sequences are MNHEY and SMNVEV (reference sequence). CDR3 bases: TGTGCCAGCAGTTCGACGCCACAGGGGGCGGCTGAAGCTTTCTTT. Amino acids: CASSSTPQGAAEAFF.

The rearrangement links TRBV7-3 to TRBJ1-1, with TRBD1 matching over 9 bases. V dropped 5 bases and J dropped 4; count of bases not matched to a gene: 8. Germline V CDR1 and CDR2: SGHTA, FQGTGA. The CDR3 is made up of 15 amino acids. CDR3 protein: CASSENRGRSTEAFF. CDR3 DNA sequence: TGTGCCAGCAGCGAGAACAGGGGGCGGTCCACTGAAGCTTTCTTT. The whole variable domain, filled in from reference TRBV7-3 and TRBJ1-1, reads GAGVSQTPSNKVTEKGKYVELRCDPISGHTALYWYRQSLGQGPEFLIYFQGTGAADDSGLPNDRFFAVRPEGSVSTLKIQRTERGDSAVYLCASSENRGRSTEAFFGQGTRLTVV.

This rearrangement joins TRBV4-1 to TRBJ2-1; D perhaps matches TRBD2 (6 bases). The germline V and J ends were trimmed by 4 bases and 2 bases, with 15 bases remaining between them. The germline V gene has CDR1 MGHRA and CDR2 YSYEKL. The CDR3 sequence is 16 residues long. CDR3 residues: CASSPLGSGAYNEQFF. Written as DNA, the CDR3 is TGCGCCAGCAGCCCCCTGGGTAGCGGAGCCTACAATGAGCAGTTCTTC.

V usage is TRBV18 and J usage is TRBJ1-4; D is undetermined. The V end lost 2 bases, the J end lost 7 bases, and 11 bases lay between the germline ends. Germline V gives CDR1 KGHSH, CDR2 LQKENI. The CDR3 totals 14 residues. CDR3 coding DNA: TGTGCCAGCTCACCAGAGAAGAGCGGTGAAAAACTGTTTTTT. Amino acids: CASSPEKSGEKLFF.

The V gene is TRBV4-1, the J gene TRBJ2-3; TRBD2 matches 14 bases. The germline gives CDR1 MGHRA, CDR2 YSYEKL. This CDR3 comprises 18 residues. With 6 bases clipped from V and 2 bases from J, the junction kept 10 bases outside the gene matches. CDR3 DNA: TGCGCCAGCAGGAGGAGACTAGCGGGAGGGGGGGCCACAGATACGCAGTATTTT. This codes for CASRRRLAGGGATDTQYF.

V usage is TRBV6-4 and J usage is TRBJ1-4; D possibly corresponds to TRBD1 (6 bases). Germline V gene lookup returns CDR1 MRHNA and CDR2 SNTAGT. This CDR3 spans 18 amino acids. The V end lost 2 bases, the J end lost 4 bases, and 20 bases lay between the germline ends. CDR3 sequence (DNA): TGTGCCAGCAGTGACCCCCGGGACAAACTACCCGATAATGAAAAACTGTTTTTT. This gives the protein CASSDPRDKLPDNEKLFF.

This clone has only one observation. V is TRBV12-3 or TRBV12-4 and J is TRBJ1-2; 8 bases align to TRBD1. The CDR3 has 13 residues. V gave up 7 bases and J gave up 3 bases; unmatched junction bases: 4. This chain's CDR3 is CASIRTGHYGYTF. Here the CDR3 DNA reads TGTGCCAGCATCAGGACAGGGCACTATGGCTACACCTTC.

Points on this clone: The germline gene is not matched at one end of the junction; a read error may be the cause. The gene calls are TRBV12-5 and TRBJ1-6; D unresolved. CDR1 is LGHNT, CDR2 FRNRAP, per germline. The length of the CDR3 is 15 residues. The CDR3 protein is CASSLGLSYNSPLHF. The CDR3 DNA is TGTGCTAGTTCTCTAGGGCTTTCCTACAATTCACCCCTCCACTTT.

The rearrangement uses TRBV27 and TRBJ1-2; the match to TRBD1 covers 7 bases. This CDR3 region has 15 residues. CDR1 and CDR2 from the germline V gene are MNHEY and SMNVEV (reference sequence). V shed 4 bases, J shed 8 bases, and the junction held 13 bases outside the gene matches. CDR3 bases: TGTGCCAGCAGTTCGCGACCGGACAGGCGGTTAGGCTACACCTTC. As protein: CASSSRPDRRLGYTF.

The rearrangement joins TRBV27 to TRBJ1-4; D unresolved. V was cut by 5 bases and J by 0 bases, with 10 bases left in between. The germline V gene encodes CDR1 MNHEY and CDR2 SMNVEV (reference sequence). The CDR3 length is 15 residues. CDR3 coding DNA: TGTGCCAGCAGTCTACGAATTGCAACTAATGAAAAACTGTTTTTT. This encodes CASSLRIATNEKLFF.

The chain uses TRBV30 and TRBJ1-1; D remains ambiguous. V lost 1 base and J lost 3, with 9 bases in between. This CDR3 has 13 amino acids. Germline assignment: CDR1 GTSNPN and CDR2 SVGIG (reference sequence). DNA of the CDR3: TGTGCCTGGAGTGCGGGCTCTTACACTGAAGCTTTCTTT. It codes for CAWSAGSYTEAFF.

This clone was found a few times. V gene TRBV18 combines with J gene TRBJ2-2; D gene ambiguous. Trimming cost V 3 bases and J 2 bases, with 4 bases left between them. The CDR3 length is 13 residues. In germline, CDR1 is KGHSH, CDR2 LQKENI. CDR3 nucleotide sequence: TGTGCCAGCTCACCTCGTAACACCGGGGAGCTGTTTTTT. This encodes CASSPRNTGELFF.

CDR3 loop: CATSDPGLAGEETQYF. In nucleotides, the CDR3 is TGTGCCACCAGTGACCCGGGACTAGCGGGAGAAGAGACCCAGTACTTC. The chain carries TRBV24-1 and TRBJ2-5; 14 nucleotides line up with TRBD2. V lost 4 bases, J lost 3 bases, and 3 bases stayed unmatched. The CDR3 extends over 16 amino acids. Germline loops: CDR1 KGHDR, CDR2 SFDVKD.

This chain uses TRBV6-5 with TRBJ1-6, with D possibly matching TRBD1 (6 bases). This CDR3 region has 14 residues. Germline CDR1 is MNHEY and CDR2 is SVGAGI. Between the trimmed V and J ends, which lost 7 bases and 4 bases, there was a span of 11 bases. The CDR3 nucleotides are TGTGCCAGCAATAAAGGACAGTATAATTCACCCCTCCACTTT. Its protein product is CASNKGQYNSPLHF.

V usage is TRBV2 and J usage is TRBJ1-5, with 7 bases that match TRBD1. V gave up 8 bases and J gave up 7 bases; unmatched junction bases: 14. Germline V lookup: CDR1 SNHLY, CDR2 FYNNEI. The CDR3 has 15 residues. The CDR3 DNA reads as TGTGCCAGCTCGGGTAGAGGGGGCGAAGGGCAGCCCCAGCATTTT. It yields the protein CASSGRGGEGQPQHF.

J is TRBJ1-3 and V is TRBV15, with D possibly TRBD1 on 5 matching bases. CDR1 is LNHNV and CDR2 is YYDKDF in the germline V gene (reference sequence). The CDR3 is 15 amino acids. The V gene lost 3 bases and the J gene lost 4 bases, with 13 bases spanning the gap. The CDR3 sequence: CATSSSPGTGNTIYF. The CDR3 nucleotides are TGTGCCACCAGCAGCAGCCCAGGGACCGGAAACACCATATATTTT.

J is TRBJ2-3 and V is TRBV14, with TRBD2 identical over 7 bases. This CDR3 comprises 15 residues. Losses at the gene ends were 5 bases for V and 4 bases for J; bases not matched to a gene: 9. Germline CDR1 and CDR2: SGHDN and FVKESK. CDR3 amino acids: CASSAQTSFSDTQYF. The DNA for the CDR3 is TGTGCCAGCAGCGCACAGACTAGCTTTTCAGATACGCAGTATTTT.

This chain joins TRBV6-5 and TRBJ2-7, with D tentatively TRBD2 (5 bases). CDR3 length: 11 residues. Germline V gene data show CDR1 as MNHEY and CDR2 as SVGAGI. The ends were cut back, 0 bases at V and 10 bases at J, with 7 bases in the middle. CDR3 nucleotide sequence: TGTGCCAGCAGTTACTCCGGGGTCCAGTACTTC. Its translation is CASSYSGVQYF.

The V gene is TRBV2, the J gene TRBJ1-5, with D possibly TRBD1 on 6 matching bases. Per germline, CDR1 SNHLY and CDR2 FYNNEI. Trimming left V 3 bases short and J 0 bases short, with 21 bases between. This CDR3 is 19 amino acids long. The CDR3 DNA reads as TGTGCCAGCAGTGATGGTCTGGACAGCTTTCGGTATAGCAATCAGCCCCAGCATTTT. Translation: CASSDGLDSFRYSNQPQHF.